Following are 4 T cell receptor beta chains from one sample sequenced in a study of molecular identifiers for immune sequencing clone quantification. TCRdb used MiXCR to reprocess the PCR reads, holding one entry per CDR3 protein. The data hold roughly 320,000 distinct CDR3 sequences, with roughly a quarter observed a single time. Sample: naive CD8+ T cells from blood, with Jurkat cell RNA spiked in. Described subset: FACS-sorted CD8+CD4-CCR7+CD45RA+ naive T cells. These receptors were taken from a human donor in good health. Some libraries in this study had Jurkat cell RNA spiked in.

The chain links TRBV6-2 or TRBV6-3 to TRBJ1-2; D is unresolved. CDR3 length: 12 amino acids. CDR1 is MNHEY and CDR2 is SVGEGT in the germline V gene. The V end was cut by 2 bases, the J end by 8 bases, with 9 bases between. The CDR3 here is CASSYGSVGYTF. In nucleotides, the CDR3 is TGTGCCAGCAGTTACGGCAGCGTCGGCTACACCTTC.

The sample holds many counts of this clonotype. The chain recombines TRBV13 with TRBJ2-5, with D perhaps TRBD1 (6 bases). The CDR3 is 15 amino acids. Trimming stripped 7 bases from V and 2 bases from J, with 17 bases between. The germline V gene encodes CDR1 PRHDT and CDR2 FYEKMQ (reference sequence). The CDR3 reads CASNYRTAKQETQYF. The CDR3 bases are TGTGCCAGCAATTACCGGACAGCCAAACAAGAGACCCAGTACTTC. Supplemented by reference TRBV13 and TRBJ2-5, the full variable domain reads AAGVIQSPRHLIKEKRETATLKCYPIPRHDTVYWYQQGPGQDPQFLISFYEKMQSDKGSIPDRFSAQQFSDYHSELNMSSLELGDSALYFCASNYRTAKQETQYFGPGTRLLVL.

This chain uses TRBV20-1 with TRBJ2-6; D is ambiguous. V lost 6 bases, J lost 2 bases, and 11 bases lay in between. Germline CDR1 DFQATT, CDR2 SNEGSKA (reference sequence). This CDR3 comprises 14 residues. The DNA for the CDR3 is TGCAGTGCCAGGACCGCCACTGGGGCCAACGTCCTGACTTTC. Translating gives CSARTATGANVLTF.

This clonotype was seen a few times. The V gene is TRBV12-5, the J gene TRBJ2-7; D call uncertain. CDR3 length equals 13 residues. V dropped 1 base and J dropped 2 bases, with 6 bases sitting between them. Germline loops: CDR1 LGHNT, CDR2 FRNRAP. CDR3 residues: CASGLEVAYEQYF. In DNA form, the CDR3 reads TGTGCTAGTGGTTTGGAGGTTGCCTACGAGCAGTACTTC. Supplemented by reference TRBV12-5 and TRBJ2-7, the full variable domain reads DARVTQTPRHKVTEMGQEVTMRCQPILGHNTVFWYRQTMMQGLELLAYFRNRAPLDDSGMPKDRFSAEMPDATLATLKIQPSEPRDSAVYFCASGLEVAYEQYFGPGTRLTVT.